A single sample gave rise to the 20 T cell receptor beta chains below, sequenced in a study of blood T cell repertoires in COVID-19. Clones were sequenced by immunoSEQ multiplex PCR, and TCRdb holds only the in-frame ones, with some missing. The profile covers roughly 280,000 clones, with 75% to 90% appearing a single time and roughly 1.9% taken by the ten largest. The sequencing sample was made of peripheral blood. All receptors derive from a man aged 25-40 years with active or convalescent COVID-19.

The chain has TRBV5-1 and TRBJ2-5; TRBD2 agrees at 7 bases. Germline-derived CDR1 and CDR2 are SGHRS and YFSETQ. J lost 4 bases, V lost 4 bases, and 7 bases had no gene match. The CDR3 has 14 amino acids. CDR3 sequence reads: CASSLRGWGETQYF. CDR3 nucleotide sequence: TGCGCCAGCAGCCTGCGGGGGTGGGGAGAGACCCAGTACTTC.

J is TRBJ2-3 and V is TRBV4-2; 13 bases match TRBD2. The germline V gene encodes CDR1 LGHNA and CDR2 YNFKEQ. V lost 4 bases, J lost 4 bases, and 14 bases stayed unmatched. The CDR3 runs 19 residues. CDR3 nucleotide sequence: TGTGCCAGCAGCCTCGGGCTTACTAGCGGGGGGGCCGAGGCAGATACGCAGTATTTT. It yields the protein CASSLGLTSGGAEADTQYF.

V and J are TRBV24-1 and TRBJ1-1, with 7 nucleotides matching TRBD1. Germline V lookup: CDR1 KGHDR, CDR2 SFDVKD. V dropped 4 bases and J dropped 11; count of bases not matched to a gene: 6. The CDR3 has 12 residues. CDR3 sequence (DNA): TGTGCCACCAGTGACCACAGGGGTCGGGCTTTCTTT. Its translation: CATSDHRGRAFF.

This rearrangement joins TRBV4-1 to TRBJ1-2; a weak D match, TRBD1 (5 bases). Germline V gives CDR1 MGHRA, CDR2 YSYEKL. V was trimmed by 4 bases and J by 5 bases, leaving 17 bases between them. The CDR3 is 15 amino acids. In DNA, the CDR3 is TGCGCCAGCAGCCTCACTGTGTCCCGACAGTATGGCTACACCTTC. This encodes CASSLTVSRQYGYTF.

J is TRBJ1-3 and V is TRBV6-6; D gene ambiguous. Germline CDR1 reads MNHNY; CDR2 reads SVGAGI (reference sequence). The length of the CDR3 is 15 residues. Trimming stripped 8 bases from V and 0 bases from J, with 14 bases between. CDR3 region: CASHYSALSGNTIYF. The CDR3 DNA reads TGTGCCAGCCACTACTCAGCGCTCTCTGGAAACACCATATATTTT.

This clone was observed a single time. The chain recombines TRBV3-1 (or the pseudogene TRBV3-2) with TRBJ2-3; D is perhaps TRBD2 (6 bases). CDR1 is LGHDT and CDR2 is YNNKEL in the germline V gene (reference sequence). This CDR3 is built from 16 residues. V gave up 4 bases and J gave up 0 bases, with 14 bases separating them. The CDR3 reads CASSPAGGSSTDTQYF. CDR3 nucleotide sequence: TGTGCCAGCAGCCCAGCCGGGGGTTCTAGCACAGATACGCAGTATTTT.

This chain uses TRBV7-2 with TRBJ1-6; possible D gene TRBD1, 6 bases. The ends were cut back, 0 bases at V and 10 bases at J, with 16 bases in the middle. This CDR3 has 16 residues. The germline V gene encodes CDR1 SGHTA and CDR2 FQGNSA. The DNA for the CDR3 is TGTGCCAGCAGCTTAGCGTCGGACAGCCGTTTGTCACCCCTCCACTTT. It codes for CASSLASDSRLSPLHF.

The genes are TRBV14 and TRBJ1-6, with D possibly matching TRBD1 (5 bases). Trimming left V 5 bases short and J 8 bases short, with 16 bases between. The CDR3 runs to 15 residues. Germline assignment: CDR1 SGHDN and CDR2 FVKESK. This CDR3 is CASSARGVRDSPLHF. The CDR3, as DNA: TGTGCCAGCAGCGCCCGGGGGGTTCGGGATTCACCCCTCCACTTT.

The V and J genes are TRBV25-1 and TRBJ2-7; D ambiguous. V was shortened by 3 bases and J by 2 bases, with 5 bases between the two germline ends. The CDR3 covers 12 residues. Germline V gene data show CDR1 as MGHDK and CDR2 as SYGVNS. For the CDR3, the DNA is TGTGCCAGCAGTGATGGCCCCTACGAGCAGTACTTC. This gives the protein CASSDGPYEQYF.

The chain links TRBV27 to TRBJ1-6; 7 positions match TRBD1. V gave up 5 bases and J gave up 8 bases; unmatched junction bases: 9. The length of the CDR3 is 15 residues. CDR1 is MNHEY and CDR2 is SMNVEV in the germline V gene (reference sequence). This CDR3 reads CASSTVTGSDSPLHF. The CDR3 nucleotides are TGTGCCAGCAGTACCGTGACAGGGTCGGATTCACCCCTCCACTTT.

The chain couples TRBV25-1 to TRBJ2-5; 12 bases are a match to TRBD2. V was pared by 5 bases and J by 5 bases, with 9 bases of the junction left unmatched. Germline CDR1 reads MGHDK; CDR2 reads SYGVNS. The CDR3 runs to 16 residues. In DNA, the CDR3 is TGTGCCAGCAGTCCCATTGGGACTAGCGGGCGTGAGACCCAGTACTTC. Translating gives CASSPIGTSGRETQYF.

The chain joins TRBV2 to TRBJ2-1, with a tentative D call TRBD2 (5 bases). The germline V gene encodes CDR1 SNHLY and CDR2 FYNNEI. CDR3 length equals 13 residues. V dropped 6 bases and J dropped 2 bases, with 8 bases sitting between them. The CDR3 protein is CASRREPYNEQFF. The CDR3 nucleotides read TGTGCCAGCAGGAGGGAGCCCTACAATGAGCAGTTCTTC.

The chain carries TRBV5-6 and TRBJ1-2, with TRBD1 matching 7 bases. V trimming: 4 bases; J trimming: 3 bases; junction bases outside the gene matches: 9. The CDR3 length is 15 residues. Germline CDR1 is SGHDT and CDR2 is YYEEEE. The CDR3 nucleotides are TGTGCCAGCAGCACCGACAGGGAATCCGACTATGGCTACACCTTC. Its protein is CASSTDRESDYGYTF.

The chain employs TRBV7-8 and TRBJ2-1, with D possibly matching TRBD1 (5 bases). The CDR3 covers 15 residues. Trimming took 1 base from V and 4 from J, leaving 11 bases between them. CDR1 SGHVS and CDR2 FQNEAQ come from the germline V gene. DNA of the CDR3: TGTGCCAGCAGCTTAGGACAGTCCCTTTACAATGAGCAGTTCTTC. Protein: CASSLGQSLYNEQFF.

The rearrangement joins TRBV3-1 (or the pseudogene TRBV3-2) to TRBJ2-3; maybe TRBD1 (6 bases). This CDR3 comprises 14 residues. The V gene lost 6 bases and the J gene lost 1 base, with 11 bases spanning the gap. The V gene's germline CDR1 is LGHDT and CDR2 YNNKEL (reference sequence). The CDR3 here is CASSRDTRTDTQYF. DNA for the CDR3: TGTGCCAGCAGTAGGGACACGCGCACAGATACGCAGTATTTT.

The chain has TRBV5-5 and TRBJ2-1; 7 positions match TRBD2. The CDR3 spans 14 residues. J lost 8 bases, V lost 3 bases, and 8 bases had no gene match. The germline V gene encodes CDR1 SGHKS and CDR2 YYEKEE (reference sequence). The CDR3 nucleotides are TGTGCCAGCAGCTCTAGCGGCGTCGGGGATGAGCAGTTCTTC. This codes for CASSSSGVGDEQFF.

The chain is built from TRBV7-6 and TRBJ2-3; TRBD2 agrees at 7 bases. Germline V gene lookup returns CDR1 SGHVS and CDR2 FNYEAQ. With V trimmed by 5 bases and J by 2 bases, 7 bases remained unmatched. CDR3 length equals 15 residues. The CDR3 DNA follows: TGTGCCAGCAGCGTGCGCGGGGGAAACACAGATACGCAGTATTTT. Amino acids: CASSVRGGNTDTQYF.

This chain uses TRBV30 with TRBJ1-2; D might be TRBD1 (6 bases). V lost 3 bases and J 7 bases, leaving 18 bases between the germline ends. CDR3 size: 14 residues. CDR1 and CDR2 (germline): GTSNPN, SVGIG (reference sequence). CDR3 DNA: TGTGCCTGGAGCTTCTTTCAGGGGCATGGTGGCTACACCTTC. It yields the protein CAWSFFQGHGGYTF.

The V and J genes are TRBV3-1 (or the pseudogene TRBV3-2) and TRBJ1-1, with TRBD1 matching 7 bases. V lost 5 bases, J lost 3 bases, and 15 bases stayed unmatched. The CDR3 is 17 amino acids. CDR1 and CDR2 (germline): LGHDT, YNNKEL (reference sequence). CDR3 protein: CASSLGDSPHLDTEAFF. The CDR3 DNA sequence: TGTGCCAGCAGCTTAGGGGACAGTCCACATTTGGACACTGAAGCTTTCTTT.

The chain carries TRBV19 and TRBJ1-5; no clear D. The germline V and J ends were trimmed by 8 bases and 0 bases, with 14 bases remaining between them. Germline loops: CDR1 LNHDA, CDR2 SQIVND (reference sequence). CDR3 length equals 15 residues. The CDR3 DNA is TGTGCCAGTGCCAGGTTCGGCAATAGCAATCAGCCCCAGCATTTT. Amino acid sequence: CASARFGNSNQPQHF.